The 21 T cell receptor beta chains given below trace back to one sample, sequenced in a study of cytomegalovirus exposure and HLA in healthy donors (dated by TCRdb to between 2016 and 2019). Library method: the immunoSEQ multiplex PCR assay. For the multiplex PCR, a mixture combining 60 forward primers for TCR Vbeta segments and 13 reverse primers for TCR Jbeta segments was used. Here the immuneACCESS table is served through TCRdb, limited to in-frame sequences with V and J called. Missing clones are a known gap in these copies; in checked studies unresolved V genes cover under half, and the rest lacks a known reason. The sample table contains more than 55,000 clones; only one count was recorded for roughly four fifths of them. Roughly 11% of the sample goes to the ten largest clones. Input material: PBMCs. The receptors stem from a woman aged 60-70 years in good health and CMV-seropositive.

This chain links TRBV2 with TRBJ2-7, with D tentatively TRBD1 (5 bases). From germline, CDR1 is SNHLY and CDR2 FYNNEI. The V gene lost 6 bases and the J gene lost 3 bases, with 9 bases spanning the gap. This CDR3 is built from 12 residues. The CDR3 protein is CASRPQVYEQYF. DNA of the CDR3: TGTGCCAGCAGACCACAGGTCTACGAGCAGTACTTC.

The CDR3 protein is CASSQIRYGTGVYEQYF. The CDR3 coding sequence is TGCGCCAGCAGCCAAATCAGATATGGGACAGGGGTATACGAGCAGTACTTC. This chain connects TRBV4-1 to TRBJ2-7; 10 positions agree with TRBD1. The trim removed 2 bases at V and 4 bases at J, leaving 11 bases unmatched. Germline V lookup: CDR1 MGHRA, CDR2 YSYEKL. The CDR3 is made up of 17 amino acids.

The rearrangement uses TRBV9 and TRBJ1-6; no clear D gene. Germline assignment: CDR1 SGDLS and CDR2 YYNGEE. The V end lost 3 bases, the J end lost 7 bases, and 5 bases lay between the germline ends. The CDR3 covers 12 residues. CDR3 sequence: CASSAGNSPLHF. The CDR3 nucleotides are TGTGCCAGCAGCGCCGGGAATTCACCCCTCCACTTT.

The rearrangement joins TRBV2 to TRBJ1-2; 7 bases match TRBD1. J lost 9 bases, V lost 4 bases, and 5 bases had no gene match. Germline V gives CDR1 SNHLY, CDR2 FYNNEI. This CDR3 has 12 residues. As DNA, the CDR3 is TGTGCCAGCAGTGGACAGGGCGTGAGCTACACCTTC. As protein: CASSGQGVSYTF.

This clone was counted a few times. The chain is built from TRBV2 and TRBJ1-2; possibly TRBD1 for D (5 bases). This CDR3 comprises 13 residues. Deletions cut 3 bases from V and 5 bases from J, with 10 bases between. Germline V gives CDR1 SNHLY, CDR2 FYNNEI. CDR3 in amino acids: CASSDQTEYGYTF. CDR3 coding DNA: TGTGCCAGCAGTGACCAGACAGAGTATGGCTACACCTTC.

As DNA, the CDR3 is TGTGCCTGGAGTGTAGAGAGGGGGACGAGGAATGAAAAACTGTTTTTT. This translates into CAWSVERGTRNEKLFF. V and J are TRBV30 and TRBJ1-4; D may be TRBD1 (6 bases). Trimming took off 0 bases at V and 5 bases at J, with 16 bases between the two ends. Germline V lookup: CDR1 GTSNPN, CDR2 SVGIG (reference sequence). The CDR3 spans 16 residues.

This chain joins TRBV4-2 and TRBJ1-2; D is possibly TRBD1 (5 bases). This CDR3 contains 16 residues. Per germline, CDR1 LGHNA and CDR2 YNFKEQ. Trimming stripped 0 bases from V and 4 bases from J, with 15 bases between. The CDR3 sequence is CASSQERRGWGYGYTF. The CDR3 DNA follows: TGTGCCAGCAGCCAAGAGAGACGGGGGTGGGGCTATGGCTACACCTTC.

This clone was seen only a few times. The rearrangement joins TRBV4-2 to TRBJ1-2, with TRBD1 matching 7 bases. CDR1 and CDR2 (germline): LGHNA, YNFKEQ. With 11 bases clipped from V and 2 bases from J, the junction kept 11 bases outside the gene matches. CDR3 size: 14 residues. DNA of the CDR3: TGTGCCTGCGACAGGGATTGGCCCAACTATGGCTACACCTTC. Encoded protein: CACDRDWPNYGYTF.

V is TRBV5-1 and J is TRBJ2-1; TRBD1 might be the D (5 bases). CDR1 and CDR2 from the germline V gene are SGHRS and YFSETQ. Trimming shortened V by 2 bases and J by 5 bases, and 5 bases separated the two germline ends. This CDR3 has 12 amino acids. In DNA form, the CDR3 reads TGCGCCAGCAGCTTCAGGGACAATGAGCAGTTCTTC. Encoded protein: CASSFRDNEQFF.

The chain couples TRBV5-4 to TRBJ1-6; D remains ambiguous. The V gene's germline CDR1 is SGHNT and CDR2 YYREEE (reference sequence). This CDR3 contains 12 residues. V lost 4 bases and J lost 12, with 11 bases in between. The CDR3 is CASSTDLEPLHF. DNA of the CDR3: TGTGCCAGCAGCACTGATCTTGAACCCCTCCACTTT.

This clone was seen a handful of times. This chain connects TRBV7-6 to TRBJ2-7; 8 positions match TRBD1. Germline CDR1 and CDR2: SGHVS and FNYEAQ. The CDR3 runs 15 residues. Trimming removed 1 base from V and 3 bases from J; junction bases left unmatched: 5. CDR3: CASSLVAGGNYEQYF. CDR3 nucleotide sequence: TGTGCCAGCAGCTTAGTGGCAGGGGGCAACTACGAGCAGTACTTC.

The rearrangement links TRBV7-2 to TRBJ1-1, with no clear D. Trimming stripped 4 bases from V and 1 base from J, with 7 bases between. Germline CDR1 is SGHTA and CDR2 is FQGNSA. The CDR3 consists of 13 residues. In DNA, the CDR3 is TGTGCCAGCAGCTACCGGGAGAACACTGAAGCTTTCTTT. This gives the protein CASSYRENTEAFF. The full variable domain, in which reference TRBV7-2 and TRBJ1-1 provide the parts outside the CDR3, is GAGVSQSPSNKVTEKGKDVELRCDPISGHTALYWYRQSLGQGLEFLIYFQGNSAPDKSGLPSDRFSAERTGGSVSTLTIQRTQQEDSAVYLCASSYRENTEAFFGQGTRLTVV.

This sequence joins TRBV6-6 and TRBJ2-3, with D unresolved. Germline assignment: CDR1 MNHNY and CDR2 SVGAGI (reference sequence). V was cut by 2 bases and J by 0 bases, with 6 bases left in between. The CDR3 has 14 residues. The CDR3 DNA is TGTGCCAGCAGTTACGGCGGTAGCACAGATACGCAGTATTTT. Protein sequence: CASSYGGSTDTQYF.

The CDR3: CASSEGAGYGYTF. CDR3 DNA: TGCGCCAGCAGTGAAGGAGCGGGGTATGGCTACACCTTC. This rearrangement joins TRBV10-2 to TRBJ1-2; D ambiguous. Germline-derived CDR1 and CDR2 are WSHSY and SAAADI. The CDR3 runs to 13 residues. Deletions cut 3 bases from V and 5 bases from J, with 10 bases between.

The rearrangement links TRBV2 to TRBJ2-7; D gene ambiguous. V shed 7 bases and J shed 2 bases, with 15 bases lying between them. Germline CDR1 and CDR2: SNHLY and FYNNEI. The length of the CDR3 is 14 residues. CDR3 in amino acids: CASNGAGTPYEQYF. DNA of the CDR3: TGTGCCAGCAATGGCGCAGGCACACCCTACGAGCAGTACTTC.

This clone was counted only a few times. The rearrangement uses TRBV30 and TRBJ1-1; 7 nucleotides match TRBD1. The CDR3 is 13 amino acids. CDR1 GTSNPN and CDR2 SVGIG come from the germline V gene (reference sequence). V gave up 2 bases and J gave up 4 bases; unmatched junction bases: 4. The CDR3 nucleotides are TGTGCCTGGAGTAGACAGGGTCCCACTGAAGCTTTCTTT. This gives the protein CAWSRQGPTEAFF.

The J gene is TRBJ2-2, the V gene TRBV2; perhaps TRBD1 as D (6 bases). This CDR3 is 14 amino acids long. Germline V lookup: CDR1 SNHLY, CDR2 FYNNEI. The V gene lost 7 bases and the J gene lost 3 bases, with 12 bases spanning the gap. CDR3 loop: CASNNAGDTGELFF. The CDR3 coding sequence is TGTGCCAGCAACAATGCAGGGGACACCGGGGAGCTGTTTTTT.

The gene calls are TRBV6-1 and TRBJ1-1, with D unresolved. Germline values: CDR1 MNHNS, CDR2 SASEGT. The CDR3 sequence is 14 residues long. The V and J ends lost 8 bases and 7 bases respectively, with 20 bases between them. CDR3 protein: CASASGDSSDEAFF. The CDR3 DNA sequence: TGTGCCAGCGCCTCCGGGGATTCAAGTGATGAAGCTTTCTTT.

This rearrangement joins TRBV2 to TRBJ2-5, with D possibly TRBD1 on 5 matching bases. Judging by the DNA end, TRBJ2-7 fits better; the J call may be wrong. Germline V lookup: CDR1 SNHLY, CDR2 FYNNEI. CDR3 length equals 13 residues. DNA for the CDR3: TGTGCCAGCAGTTCGACAGATAGCTACGAGCAGTACTTC. Protein: CASSSTDSYEQYF.

V usage is TRBV6-5 and J usage is TRBJ1-1; D unclear. From germline, CDR1 is MNHEY and CDR2 SVGAGI. This CDR3 has 13 residues. Trimming left V 2 bases short and J 3 bases short, with 7 bases between. The CDR3 DNA reads as TGTGCCAGCAGTTACCTGTCAGACACTGAAGCTTTCTTT. As protein: CASSYLSDTEAFF.

The V and J genes are TRBV2 and TRBJ2-2; TRBD1 agrees at 9 bases. The CDR3 is 16 residues long. Germline loops: CDR1 SNHLY, CDR2 FYNNEI. The V gene end was trimmed by 7 bases and the J gene end by 2 bases; junction bases not matched to a gene: 8. CDR3 amino acids: CASNTGGLSNTGELFF. CDR3 bases: TGTGCCAGCAACACAGGGGGCTTGTCAAACACCGGGGAGCTGTTTTTT.